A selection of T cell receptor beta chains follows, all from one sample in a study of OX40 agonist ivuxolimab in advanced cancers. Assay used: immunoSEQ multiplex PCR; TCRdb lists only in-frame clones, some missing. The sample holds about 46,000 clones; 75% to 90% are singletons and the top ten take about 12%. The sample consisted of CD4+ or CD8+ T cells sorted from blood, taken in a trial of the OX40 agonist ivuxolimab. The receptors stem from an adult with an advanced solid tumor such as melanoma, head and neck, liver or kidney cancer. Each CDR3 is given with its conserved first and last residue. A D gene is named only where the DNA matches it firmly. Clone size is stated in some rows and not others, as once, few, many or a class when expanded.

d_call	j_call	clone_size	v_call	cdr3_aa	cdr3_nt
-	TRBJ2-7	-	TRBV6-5	CASSQGSYEQYF	TGTGCCAGCAGTCAGGGCTCCTACGAGCAGTACTTC
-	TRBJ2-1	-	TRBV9	CASSVDWGSGSYNEQFF	TGTGCCAGCAGCGTAGATTGGGGTAGTGGTTCCTACAATGAGCAGTTCTTC
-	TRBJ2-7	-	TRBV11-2	CASSLFGPPSEQYF	TGTGCCAGCAGCCTCTTTGGCCCTCCGTCCGAGCAGTACTTC
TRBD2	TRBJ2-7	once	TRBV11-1	CASSPLAGGPYEQYF	TGTGCCAGCAGTCCTCTAGCGGGGGGGCCCTACGAGCAGTACTTC
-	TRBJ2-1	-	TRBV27	CASSLYNEQFF	TGTGCCAGCAGTTTATACAATGAGCAGTTCTTC
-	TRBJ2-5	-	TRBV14	CASSQDIREETQYF	TGTGCCAGCAGCCAAGATATAAGGGAGGAGACCCAGTACTTC
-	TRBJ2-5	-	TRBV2	CASSEMEPGIQETQYF	TGTGCCAGCAGTGAAATGGAACCCGGAATCCAAGAGACCCAGTACTTC
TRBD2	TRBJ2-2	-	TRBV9	CASSVSVDGSGRGGVSNTGELFF	TGTGCCAGCAGCGTAAGTGTGGATGGTAGCGGGAGGGGCGGGGTATCTAACACCGGGGAGCTGTTTTTT
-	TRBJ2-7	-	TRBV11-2	CASSFSGAYEQYF	TGTGCCAGCAGCTTTAGCGGAGCCTACGAGCAGTACTTC
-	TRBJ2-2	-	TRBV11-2	CASNWDAGELFF	TGTGCCAGCAATTGGGATGCCGGGGAGCTGTTTTTT
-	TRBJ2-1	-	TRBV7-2	CASSLESRSYNEQFF	TGTGCCAGCAGCTTAGAAAGCCGTTCCTACAATGAGCAGTTCTTC
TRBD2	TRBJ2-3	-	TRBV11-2	CASSSLAGVEDTQYF	TGTGCCAGCAGCTCTTTAGCGGGGGTGGAGGATACGCAGTATTTT
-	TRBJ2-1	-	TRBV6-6	CASSSSSNEQFF	TGTGCCAGCAGTTCCTCTTCAAATGAGCAGTTCTTC
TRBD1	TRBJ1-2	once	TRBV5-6	CASSLGTGDYGYTF	TGTGCCAGCAGCTTGGGGACAGGGGACTATGGCTACACCTTC
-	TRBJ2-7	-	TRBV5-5	CASSLLRDYEQYF	TGTGCCAGCAGCCTATTAAGGGACTACGAGCAGTACTTC
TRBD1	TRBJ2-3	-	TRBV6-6	CASSYSTTGHTDTQYF	TGTGCCAGCAGTTACTCGACGACAGGGCACACAGATACGCAGTATTTT
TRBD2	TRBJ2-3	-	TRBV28	CASSPWSSGRGTDTQYF	TGTGCCAGCAGTCCCTGGAGTAGCGGGAGGGGCACAGATACGCAGTATTTT
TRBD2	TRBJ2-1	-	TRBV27	CASSPGTSGSNEQFF	TGTGCCAGCAGTCCGGGGACTAGCGGGAGCAATGAGCAGTTCTTC